This note documents a single TCR beta chain sequence. Its antigen is currently unknown. Second doses at about 4 or about 12 weeks were pooled. Generated by immunoSEQ multiplex PCR, the TCRdb table keeps only in-frame clones and is missing some. The table lists about 110,000 clones, around 87% of them singletons. This entry comes from a study of T cell responses to AZD1222 COVID-19 vaccine. Study conclusions and caveats: Spike was spanned by vaccine-associated CD4 TCRs, which were dominant at 160-218 and 743-854. Baseline serostatus was positive in only six AZD1222 recipients.

V dropped 2 bases and J dropped 5 bases, with 10 bases sitting between them. The V gene's germline CDR1 is MNHEY and CDR2 SVGEGT. The CDR3 has 14 residues. This specimen consisted of peripheral blood, obtained 28 days after the second AZD1222 dose. The chain combines TRBV6-2 or TRBV6-3 with TRBJ1-5; D perhaps matches TRBD1 (5 bases). The receptor was isolated from an adult who received the AZD1222 COVID-19 vaccine. Here the CDR3 DNA reads TGTGCCAGCAGTTACAGGTGGGGCGATCAGCCCCAGCATTTT. This sequence encodes CASSYRWGDQPQHF.